The T cell receptor beta chain under discussion was sequenced for a study of T cell repertoires in cytomegalovirus infection. Study summary: Recently identified HLA-C-restricted and well-studied HLA-B-restricted CMV epitopes were used.

Study findings and constraints: Ex vivo responses were dominated by HLA-C-restricted CMV-specific TCR beta clonotypes.

With regard to this clonotype: Its specificity is unknown.

One entry per CDR3 protein, called by TCRdb with MiXCR from the reads. The sample consists of about 310,000 distinct CDR3 sequences, around 25% of them appearing once. The J segment lost 1 base and the V segment lost 3 bases, leaving 3 bases of the junction unmatched. Looked up from germline, CDR1 is LNHDA and CDR2 is SQIVND (reference sequence). The CDR3 loop spans 15 amino acids. The chain combines TRBV19 with TRBJ1-2, with 9 bases aligning to TRBD1. The clonotype originates from a human donor in good health (CMV status not recorded). Some clones in this sample may be carry-over from other donors' samples. The sequencing here drew on cultured PBMCs, taken from culture after CMV antigen stimulation. The CDR3 nucleotides are TGTGCCAGTAGTATTGGACAGGGGTTTAACTATGGCTACACCTTC. Translated: CASSIGQGFNYGYTF. Together with reference TRBV19 and TRBJ1-2, the CDR3 gives the full variable domain: DGGITQSPKYLFRKEGQNVTLSCEQNLNHDAMYWYRQDPGQGLRLIYYSQIVNDFQKGDIAEGYSVSREKKESFPLTVTSAQKNPTAFYLCASSIGQGFNYGYTFGSGTRLTVV.